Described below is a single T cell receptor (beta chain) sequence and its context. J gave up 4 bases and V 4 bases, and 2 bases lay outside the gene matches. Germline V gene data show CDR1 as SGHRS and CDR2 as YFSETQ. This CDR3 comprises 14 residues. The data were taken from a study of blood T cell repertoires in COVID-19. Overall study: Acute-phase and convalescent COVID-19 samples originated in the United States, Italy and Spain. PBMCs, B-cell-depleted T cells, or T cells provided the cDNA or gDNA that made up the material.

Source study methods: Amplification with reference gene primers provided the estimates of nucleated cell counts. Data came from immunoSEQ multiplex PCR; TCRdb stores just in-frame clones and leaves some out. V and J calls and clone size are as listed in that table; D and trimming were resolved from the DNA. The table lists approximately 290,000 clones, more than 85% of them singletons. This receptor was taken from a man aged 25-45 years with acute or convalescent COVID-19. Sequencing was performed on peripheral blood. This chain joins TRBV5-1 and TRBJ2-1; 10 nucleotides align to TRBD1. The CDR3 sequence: CASSRDRGYNEQFF. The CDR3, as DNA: TGCGCCAGCAGCCGGGACAGGGGTTACAATGAGCAGTTCTTC.